This entry is about one T cell receptor beta chain. Its antigen is not identified. This sample stems from a study of graft-versus-host responses after intestinal transplantation. Study results and caveats: GvH clones surfaced in recipient marrow, some emerging earlier in ileum or blood.

CDR1 and CDR2 from the germline V gene are SGDLS and YYNGEE. The ends were cut back, 4 bases at V and 3 bases at J, with 10 bases in the middle. This CDR3 comprises 14 residues. Some clones are missing from TCRdb's copy, which holds only in-frame ones; the method was immunoSEQ multiplex PCR. The sample has under 80,000 clones; roughly 90% are singletons. The starting material was PBMCs, obtained 98 days after intestinal transplantation. The J gene is TRBJ2-2, the V gene TRBV9; D remains unclear. The source of this sequence is a human patient who received an intestinal transplant, so some T cells may come from the graft donor. The CDR3 DNA follows: TGTGCCAGCAGCACGAGGACCTACACCGGGGAGCTGTTTTTT. It encodes CASSTRTYTGELFF.